A selection of T cell receptor beta chains follows, all from one sample in a study of cytomegalovirus exposure and HLA in healthy donors. This table comes from immunoSEQ multiplex PCR, and its TCRdb copy is limited to in-frame clones, with some not included. The sample table sets out fewer than 200,000 clones. The source material was PBMCs. Receptors were obtained from a man aged 25 to 40 in good health and CMV-seronegative. Both conserved end residues are part of each CDR3. A D gene is named only where the DNA matches it firmly.

J gene: TRBJ2-7
V gene: TRBV30
D gene: .
CDR3 DNA: TGTGCCTGGGGCAGAAACAGGGCCCTCTACGAGCAGTACTTC
CDR3 protein: CAWGRNRALYEQYF

J gene: TRBJ1-6
V gene: TRBV4-1
D gene: TRBD1
CDR3 DNA: TGCGCCAGCAGCCTGACCTACCCTCGGACAGGAAATAATTCACCCCTCCACTTT
CDR3 protein: CASSLTYPRTGNNSPLHF

J gene: TRBJ1-5
V gene: TRBV30
D gene: .
CDR3 DNA: TGTGCCTGGAGCCCGGTTGACAGCCACAATCAGCCCCAGCATTTT
CDR3 protein: CAWSPVDSHNQPQHF

J gene: TRBJ1-2
V gene: TRBV11-2
D gene: TRBD1
CDR3 DNA: TGTGCCAGCAGGTTTGGGACAGCCTATGGCTACACCTTC
CDR3 protein: CASRFGTAYGYTF

J gene: TRBJ2-2
V gene: TRBV5-4
D gene: TRBD2
CDR3 DNA: TGTGCCAGCAGCTTGGTTGGCGGGAGGGCCACCGGGGAGCTGTTTTTT
CDR3 protein: CASSLVGGRATGELFF

J gene: TRBJ2-1
V gene: TRBV6-5
D gene: .
CDR3 DNA: TGTGCCAGCAGTTCAGACCGGGACTCCTTTGCCTTGTTCTTC
CDR3 protein: CASSSDRDSFALFF

J gene: TRBJ2-5
V gene: TRBV5-1
D gene: TRBD1
CDR3 DNA: TGCGCCAGCAGCTTGGGGACAGGGGGCTCCTACCAAGAGACCCAGTACTTC
CDR3 protein: CASSLGTGGSYQETQYF

J gene: TRBJ2-7
V gene: TRBV14
D gene: .
CDR3 DNA: TGTGCCAGCAGCCAAGACACGCTGGCCCTCGAGCAGTACTTC
CDR3 protein: CASSQDTLALEQYF

J gene: TRBJ1-5
V gene: TRBV27
D gene: TRBD1
CDR3 DNA: TGTGCCAGCAGTTCCCAGGGGGCCCCCAATCAGCCCCAGCATTTT
CDR3 protein: CASSSQGAPNQPQHF

J gene: TRBJ2-5
V gene: TRBV7-2
D gene: .
CDR3 DNA: TGTGCCAGCAGTGCGCGAGAGACCCAGTACTTC
CDR3 protein: CASSARETQYF

J gene: TRBJ2-5
V gene: TRBV10-2
D gene: TRBD2
CDR3 DNA: TGCGCCAGCATTTTAAGGCTAGCGGGGTCAGAGACCCAGTACTTC
CDR3 protein: CASILRLAGSETQYF

J gene: TRBJ1-1
V gene: TRBV19
D gene: .
CDR3 DNA: TGTGCCAGTCTAAACCCGCCGAACACTGAAGCTTTCTTT
CDR3 protein: CASLNPPNTEAFF

J gene: TRBJ2-5
V gene: TRBV30
D gene: .
CDR3 DNA: TGTGCCTGGAGTGTGGGCAGTCAAGAGACCCAGTACTTC
CDR3 protein: CAWSVGSQETQYF

J gene: TRBJ2-7
V gene: TRBV10-3
D gene: TRBD1
CDR3 DNA: TGTGCCATCAGTGGAGGACAGGGGTCCTTCTCCTACGAGCAGTACTTC
CDR3 protein: CAISGGQGSFSYEQYF